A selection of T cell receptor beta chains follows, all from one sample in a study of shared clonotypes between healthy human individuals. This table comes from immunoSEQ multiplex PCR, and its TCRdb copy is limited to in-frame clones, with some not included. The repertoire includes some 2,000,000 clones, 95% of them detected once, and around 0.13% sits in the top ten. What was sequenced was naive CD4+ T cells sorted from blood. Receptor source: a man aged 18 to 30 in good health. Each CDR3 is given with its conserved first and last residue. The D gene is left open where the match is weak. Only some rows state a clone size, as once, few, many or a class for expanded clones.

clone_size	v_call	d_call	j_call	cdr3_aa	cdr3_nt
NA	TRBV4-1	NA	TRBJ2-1	CASSQALGPYGEQFF	TGCGCCAGCAGCCAAGCACTCGGCCCTTATGGTGAGCAGTTCTTC
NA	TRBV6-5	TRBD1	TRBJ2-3	CASRPSRGRTDTQYF	TGTGCCAGCAGGCCCTCCAGGGGGCGCACAGATACGCAGTATTTT
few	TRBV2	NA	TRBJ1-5	CASTRFGNQPQHF	TGTGCCAGCACACGGTTTGGCAATCAGCCCCAGCATTTT
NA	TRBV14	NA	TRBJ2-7	CASSQERNEQYF	TGTGCCAGCAGCCAAGAAAGGAACGAGCAGTACTTC
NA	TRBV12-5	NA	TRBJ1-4	CASGQEATNEKLFF	TGTGCTAGTGGCCAGGAAGCTACTAATGAAAAACTGTTTTTT
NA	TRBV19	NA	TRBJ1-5	CASSLGPSNQPQHF	TGTGCCAGTAGTTTGGGACCCAGCAATCAGCCCCAGCATTTT
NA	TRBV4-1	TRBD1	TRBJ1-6	CASSRGQSPLHF	TGCGCCAGCAGCCGGGGACAGTCACCCCTCCACTTT
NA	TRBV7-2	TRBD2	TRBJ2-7	CASSALAGAPYEQYF	TGTGCCAGCAGCGCTCTAGCGGGAGCTCCCTACGAGCAGTACTTC
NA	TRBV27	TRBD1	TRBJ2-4	CASSSGTVLAKNIQYF	TGTGCCAGCAGTTCGGGGACAGTCCTAGCCAAAAACATTCAGTACTTC
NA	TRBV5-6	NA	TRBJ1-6	CASSPYGSTGNSPLHF	TGTGCCAGCAGCCCTTACGGTTCCACAGGGAATTCACCCCTCCACTTT
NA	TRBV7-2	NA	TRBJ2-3	CASSFGGRVTDTQYF	TGTGCCAGCAGCTTCGGGGGTCGGGTCACAGATACGCAGTATTTT
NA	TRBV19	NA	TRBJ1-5	CASHRSSNQPQHF	TGTGCCAGTCACCGCTCTAGCAATCAGCCCCAGCATTTT
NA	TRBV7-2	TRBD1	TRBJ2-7	CASGFRDRSSEQYF	TGTGCCAGCGGGTTCCGGGACAGATCCTCCGAGCAGTACTTC
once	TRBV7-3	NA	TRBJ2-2	CASSLEPERGATGELFF	TGTGCCAGCAGCTTAGAACCTGAAAGGGGGGCCACCGGGGAGCTGTTTTTT
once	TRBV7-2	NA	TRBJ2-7	CASSLGYAPSYEQYF	TGTGCCAGCAGCCTAGGATATGCGCCTTCCTACGAGCAGTACTTC
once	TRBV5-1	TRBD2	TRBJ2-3	CASKISGGAANTQYF	TGCGCCAGCAAAATTAGCGGGGGGGCCGCTAATACGCAGTATTTT
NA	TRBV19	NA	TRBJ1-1	CASTQQFTMNTEAFF	TGTGCCAGTACCCAACAGTTTACCATGAACACTGAAGCTTTCTTT
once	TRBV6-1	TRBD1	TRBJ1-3	CASSDPPGTGTGNTIYF	TGTGCCAGCAGTGACCCTCCCGGGACAGGCACGGGAAACACCATATATTTT
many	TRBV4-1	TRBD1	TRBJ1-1	CASSQVGRGQGNTEAFF	TGCGCCAGCAGCCAAGTAGGCCGTGGACAGGGGAACACTGAAGCTTTCTTT
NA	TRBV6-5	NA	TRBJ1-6	CASSLGPINSPLHF	TGTGCCAGCAGTTTGGGGCCGATCAATTCACCCCTCCACTTT
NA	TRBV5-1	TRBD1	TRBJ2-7	CASRDRATSYEQYF	TGCGCCAGCAGAGACAGGGCCACCTCCTACGAGCAGTACTTC
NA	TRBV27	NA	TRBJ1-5	CASSLSSSNQPQHF	TGTGCCAGCAGTTTATCCAGTAGCAATCAGCCCCAGCATTTT
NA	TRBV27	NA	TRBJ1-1	CASRGHSNTEAFF	TGTGCCAGCAGAGGACATTCCAACACTGAAGCTTTCTTT
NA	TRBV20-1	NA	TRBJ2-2	CSADFSGELFF	TGCAGTGCGGATTTTTCCGGGGAGCTGTTTTTT
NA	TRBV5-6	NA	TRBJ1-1	CASSLGTGSQAFF	TGTGCCAGCAGCTTAGGGACGGGGAGTCAAGCTTTCTTT
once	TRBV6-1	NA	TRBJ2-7	CATLHRDAPYEQYF	TGTGCCACTCTGCACCGGGACGCACCCTACGAGCAGTACTTC
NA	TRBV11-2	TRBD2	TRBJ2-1	CASSRNGQSLAGYEQFF	TGTGCCAGCAGCCGCAACGGCCAAAGTCTAGCGGGATATGAGCAGTTCTTC
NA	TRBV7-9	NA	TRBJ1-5	CASSLGTGNQPQHF	TGTGCCAGCAGCTTAGGGACGGGCAATCAGCCCCAGCATTTT
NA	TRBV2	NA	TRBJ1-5	CASSAEANQPQHF	TGTGCCAGCAGTGCAGAGGCCAATCAGCCCCAGCATTTT
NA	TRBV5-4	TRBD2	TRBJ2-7	CASSLAAGISYEQYF	TGTGCCAGCAGCTTAGCAGCGGGGATATCCTACGAGCAGTACTTC
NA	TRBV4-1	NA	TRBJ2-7	CASSQMGLSSYEQYF	TGCGCCAGCAGCCAGATGGGCCTAAGTTCCTACGAGCAGTACTTC
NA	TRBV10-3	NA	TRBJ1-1	CAITTTENTEAFF	TGTGCCATCACCACGACAGAGAACACTGAAGCTTTCTTT
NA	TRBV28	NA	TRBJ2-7	CASLSPGGPSYEQYF	TGTGCCAGCCTTAGCCCCGGGGGCCCATCCTACGAGCAGTACTTC
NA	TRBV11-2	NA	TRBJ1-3	CASSLIKAGSGNTIYF	TGTGCCAGCAGCTTAATCAAGGCAGGCTCTGGAAACACCATATATTTT
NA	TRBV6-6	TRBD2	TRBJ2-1	CASSATSGSYNEQFF	TGTGCCAGCAGCGCCACTAGCGGCTCCTACAATGAGCAGTTCTTC
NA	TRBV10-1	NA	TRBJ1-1	CASSDGTANTEAFF	TGCGCCAGCAGTGACGGGACGGCCAACACTGAAGCTTTCTTT
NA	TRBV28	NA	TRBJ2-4	CASSLFGPLAKNIQYF	TGTGCCAGCAGTTTATTCGGACCCTTAGCCAAAAACATTCAGTACTTC
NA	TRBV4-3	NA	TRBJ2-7	CASSQEYGSSGSYEQYF	TGCGCCAGCAGCCAAGAGTATGGGAGTAGCGGATCCTACGAGCAGTACTTC
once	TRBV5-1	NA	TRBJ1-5	CASSFGPGANQPQHF	TGCGCCAGCAGCTTCGGACCCGGTGCCAATCAGCCCCAGCATTTT
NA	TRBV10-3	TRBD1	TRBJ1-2	CAISESSGGYGYTF	TGTGCCATCAGTGAGTCTTCAGGGGGCTATGGCTACACCTTC